This T cell receptor (beta chain) derives from a study of blood T cell repertoires in COVID-19 (TCRdb year 2020). Background for the entire study: Samples covering the acute and convalescent phases of COVID-19 were provided by collaborators in the United States, Italy and Spain. Where available, HLA class I and class II types were taken from metadata supplied by the sample provider and were not determined by assay-based typing. The dataset comprised deeply sampled blood TCRbeta repertoires from subjects exposed to, actively infected with, or recovered from COVID-19. The prospective study material was composed of cDNA or gDNA derived from T cells, B-cell-depleted T cells, or PBMCs. The repertoires were released in a freely available public database intended as a resource for research on the immune response to SARS-CoV-2. Samples were obtained from the ongoing ImmuneRACE study (first 160 participants) and from 1,254 subjects provided by 6 global collaborators. A de-identified subject ID, COVID-19 status, age in years and sex were almost always included in the sample metadata.

The junction shows trimming of 2 bases on V and 1 base on J, and the gene matches do not reach 2 bases of it. CDR1 and CDR2 are read off the germline V gene as MNHNS and SASEGT. From the cysteine up to the phenylalanine, the CDR3 has a length of 14 residues. Only the CDR3 region is kept as DNA, spanning 42 bases read in frame from base 1. Summary of the overall study and its limitations: The amount of clinical and demographic metadata varied by source and participant and was provided uncurated.

At one collaborating source in Seattle, patients were enrolled during active infection and were followed longitudinally through the course of disease. Collaborating institutions collected whole blood in K2EDTA tubes following their own protocols. For TCRbeta analysis, collaborators shipped samples as frozen whole blood, isolated PBMCs, or DNA extracted from either of those sample types. TCRbeta CDR3 regions were amplified from genomic DNA by means of the immunoSEQ Assay, a bias-controlled multiplex PCR. On the study's bioinformatics: The number of nucleated cells in each sample was estimated by amplification of reference gene primers within the assay. Sequence reads were collapsed and filtered to measure the absolute abundance of every unique TCRbeta CDR3 rearrangement. Productive Simpson clonality was computed per sample as the square root of Simpson's diversity index over productive rearrangements. The source is immuneACCESS, and TCRdb retained only in-frame sequences with V and J called. Part of the clones is not carried over; for the studies checked, unresolved V genes explain less than half of this, and the remainder is unexplained. The V and J calls and clone size are taken from that table; D and trimming were inferred from the DNA. Within this sample are around 300,000 clones, with roughly 90% of them counted one time only. Of the sample, less than 3.5% is held by the ten largest clones.

With regard to this clone: The clone's antigen remains unknown. Base qualities are not recorded, but no much larger clone differs from it by a single base.

The chain employs TRBV6-1 and TRBJ2-7; a stretch of 7 junction bases matches TRBD1. This TCR was recovered from a woman aged 25 to 39 with COVID-19, enrolled during active disease. The specimen sequenced was peripheral blood. For the CDR3, the sequence is CASSEIRGSYEQYF. The base sequence is TGTGCCAGCAGTGAAATCAGGGGGTCCTACGAGCAGTACTTC.